These 18 T cell receptor beta chains were all obtained from the same sample, sequenced in a study of blood T cell repertoires in COVID-19. Using immunoSEQ multiplex PCR, the repertoire was profiled, and TCRdb retains in-frame clones only, with some absent. The table lists 120,000 or so clones, 80% to 90% of them singletons. Sequencing input: peripheral blood. The receptors stem from an elderly man with active or convalescent COVID-19.

This clone was seen once. V is TRBV4-3 and J is TRBJ1-2; TRBD1 matches at 7 bases. Losses at the gene ends were 0 bases for V and 8 bases for J; bases not matched to a gene: 3. Germline assignment: CDR1 LGHNA and CDR2 YSLEER. The CDR3 extends over 13 amino acids. CDR3 region: CASSQDLGGGYTF. DNA for the CDR3: TGCGCCAGCAGCCAAGATCTAGGGGGCGGCTACACCTTC.

This clone turned up a few times. The gene calls are TRBV3-1 (or the pseudogene TRBV3-2) and TRBJ1-2; TRBD1 matches 9 bases. The germline CDR1 and CDR2 sequences are LGHDT and YNNKEL (reference sequence). J was trimmed by 7 bases and V by 4 bases; bases with no gene match: 10. The CDR3 spans 15 residues. CDR3 protein: CASSPRDRALAGYTF. DNA of the CDR3: TGTGCCAGCAGCCCGCGGGACAGGGCGTTGGCTGGCTACACCTTC.

This clone was counted a few times. This sequence joins TRBV18 and TRBJ1-5; D unresolved. V lost 2 bases, J lost 0 bases, and 11 bases lay in between. The CDR3 is 16 amino acids. Germline CDR1 and CDR2: KGHSH and LQKENI. The CDR3 bases are TGTGCCAGCTCACCATATTCGCAGGATAGCAATCAGCCCCAGCATTTT. Its translation: CASSPYSQDSNQPQHF.

V usage is TRBV19 and J usage is TRBJ2-7, with a tentative D call TRBD1 (5 bases). This CDR3 comprises 14 residues. Germline loops: CDR1 LNHDA, CDR2 SQIVND (reference sequence). V lost 6 bases and J lost 0, with 12 bases in between. CDR3 bases: TGTGCCAGTAGCCTTTCAGGGCTCTCCTACGAGCAGTACTTC. It specifies CASSLSGLSYEQYF.

The chain couples TRBV6-4 to TRBJ1-2, with D unclear. V lost 0 bases and J lost 0, with 8 bases in between. Germline V gene data show CDR1 as MRHNA and CDR2 as SNTAGT. The CDR3 spans 15 residues. CDR3 amino acids: CASSDSNRANYGYTF. The CDR3 bases are TGTGCCAGCAGTGACTCGAACAGAGCTAACTATGGCTACACCTTC.

The V and J genes are TRBV7-9 and TRBJ2-7; tentatively, D is TRBD1 (6 bases). The CDR3 is 14 residues long. The germline CDR1 and CDR2 sequences are SEHNR and FQNEAQ (reference sequence). V lost 2 bases and J lost 2, with 10 bases in between. The CDR3 sequence is CASSLLGATYEQYF. CDR3 nucleotides: TGTGCCAGCAGCTTATTGGGGGCCACCTACGAGCAGTACTTC.

V is TRBV13 and J is TRBJ1-1, with no clear D. This CDR3 is 14 amino acids long. V dropped 0 bases and J dropped 4 bases, with 9 bases sitting between them. Germline CDR1 is PRHDT and CDR2 is FYEKMQ (reference sequence). As DNA, the CDR3 is TGTGCCAGCAGCTTAGGCAGGTCGATCACTGAAGCTTTCTTT. Amino acid sequence: CASSLGRSITEAFF.

This chain links TRBV27 with TRBJ2-7, with 8 bases aligning to TRBD1. CDR1 and CDR2 (germline): MNHEY, SMNVEV (reference sequence). The V segment lost 5 bases and the J segment 6 bases; nucleotides outside the gene matches: 6. This CDR3 is built from 13 residues. Written as DNA, the CDR3 is TGTGCCAGCAGTCCCGGGACAGGTTTCGAGCAGTACTTC. This sequence encodes CASSPGTGFEQYF.

The chain carries TRBV18 and TRBJ2-7; 12 bases fit TRBD2. This CDR3 region has 17 residues. Germline V lookup: CDR1 KGHSH, CDR2 LQKENI. Trimming cost V 0 bases and J 4 bases; bases outside gene matches: 7. This CDR3 is CASSPPSSGGAYYEQYF. The CDR3 coding sequence is TGTGCCAGCTCACCACCTTCTAGCGGGGGGGCCTATTACGAGCAGTACTTC. Supplemented by reference TRBV18 and TRBJ2-7, the full variable domain reads NAGVMQNPRHLVRRRGQEARLRCSPMKGHSHVYWYRQLPEEGLKFMVYLQKENIIDESGMPKERFSAEFPKEGPSILRIQQVVRGDSAAYFCASSPPSSGGAYYEQYFGPGTRLTVT.

The CDR3 nucleotides read TGTGCCAGTAGTAAGGTATCAGGGGAGTATGGCTACACCTTC. Its protein is CASSKVSGEYGYTF. J is TRBJ1-2 and V is TRBV19, with D possibly TRBD1 on 6 matching bases. The V end lost 4 bases, the J end lost 5 bases, and 14 bases lay between the germline ends. The V gene's germline CDR1 is LNHDA and CDR2 SQIVND (reference sequence). The CDR3 loop spans 14 amino acids.

This chain links TRBV12-5 with TRBJ2-5, with unresolved D. Trimming cost V 6 bases and J 5 bases, with 13 bases left between them. This CDR3 spans 13 amino acids. Germline assignment: CDR1 LGHNT and CDR2 FRNRAP. CDR3 DNA: TGTGCTAGTGGCGCCGACTGGTCTGAGACCCAGTACTTC. It translates to CASGADWSETQYF.

The gene calls are TRBV7-9 and TRBJ2-2; 8 nucleotides match TRBD2. Losses at the gene ends were 1 base for V and 8 bases for J; bases not matched to a gene: 9. The CDR3 totals 16 residues. CDR1 and CDR2 (germline): SEHNR, FQNEAQ (reference sequence). Written as DNA, the CDR3 is TGTGCCAGCAGCTTAGTTCCGCGGGGGGCACCTGGGGAGCTGTTTTTT. It is translated as CASSLVPRGAPGELFF. Looking up the rest from reference TRBV7-9 and TRBJ2-2 gives the full variable domain: DTGVSQNPRHKITKRGQNVTFRCDPISEHNRLYWYRQTLGQGPEFLTYFQNEAQLEKSRLLSDRFSAERPKGSFSTLEIQRTEQGDSAMYLCASSLVPRGAPGELFFGEGSRLTVL.

This rearrangement joins TRBV2 to TRBJ2-4, with TRBD1 as a possible D gene (5 bases). From germline, CDR1 is SNHLY and CDR2 FYNNEI. Trimming took 3 bases from V and 6 from J, leaving 12 bases between them. There are 14 residues in the CDR3. The CDR3 DNA is TGTGCCAGCAGTGAGGCAGGGTACCGAAACATTCAGTACTTC. Translated, it gives CASSEAGYRNIQYF.

This clone has just a few counts. The chain carries TRBV7-8 and TRBJ1-5; unclear D gene. Germline V gene sequence: CDR1 SGHVS, CDR2 FQNEAQ. The CDR3 runs 18 residues. V was pared by 6 bases and J by 1 base, with 22 bases between. CDR3 DNA: TGTGCCAGCAGTCCTATCGAGTCGGGGATAGGGAGCAATCAGCCCCAGCATTTT. Translating gives CASSPIESGIGSNQPQHF.

The chain recombines TRBV12-3 or TRBV12-4 with TRBJ2-7, with 10 bases that match TRBD2. V was pared by 7 bases and J by 3 bases, with 3 bases of the junction left unmatched. The CDR3 covers 13 residues. CDR3 amino acids: CASTASGGYEQYF. In nucleotides, the CDR3 is TGTGCCAGCACCGCTAGCGGGGGCTACGAGCAGTACTTC.

This chain links TRBV29-1 with TRBJ2-1; D perhaps matches TRBD1 (6 bases). CDR3 size: 11 residues. V was trimmed by 4 bases and J by 7 bases, leaving 8 bases between them. Germline V gene lookup returns CDR1 SQVTM and CDR2 ANQGSEA. The CDR3 loop reads CSVAQGNEQFF. In DNA form, the CDR3 reads TGCAGCGTTGCACAGGGTAATGAGCAGTTCTTC.

This sequence joins TRBV12-5 and TRBJ2-3; perhaps TRBD1 as D (7 bases). Germline assignment: CDR1 LGHNT and CDR2 FRNRAP. V was pared by 6 bases and J by 1 base, with 11 bases between. The CDR3 contains 14 residues. CDR3: CASGQGGGTDTQYF. As DNA, the CDR3 is TGTGCTAGTGGGCAGGGGGGAGGCACAGATACGCAGTATTTT.

V and J are TRBV9 and TRBJ2-3, with a possible D match to TRBD2 (5 bases). This CDR3 has 16 amino acids. V was pared by 0 bases and J by 5 bases, with 16 bases between. Germline CDR1 and CDR2: SGDLS and YYNGEE. The CDR3 coding sequence is TGTGCCAGCAGCGTAGAGGGAGCGTCCCGGGTAGATACGCAGTATTTT. Translating gives CASSVEGASRVDTQYF.